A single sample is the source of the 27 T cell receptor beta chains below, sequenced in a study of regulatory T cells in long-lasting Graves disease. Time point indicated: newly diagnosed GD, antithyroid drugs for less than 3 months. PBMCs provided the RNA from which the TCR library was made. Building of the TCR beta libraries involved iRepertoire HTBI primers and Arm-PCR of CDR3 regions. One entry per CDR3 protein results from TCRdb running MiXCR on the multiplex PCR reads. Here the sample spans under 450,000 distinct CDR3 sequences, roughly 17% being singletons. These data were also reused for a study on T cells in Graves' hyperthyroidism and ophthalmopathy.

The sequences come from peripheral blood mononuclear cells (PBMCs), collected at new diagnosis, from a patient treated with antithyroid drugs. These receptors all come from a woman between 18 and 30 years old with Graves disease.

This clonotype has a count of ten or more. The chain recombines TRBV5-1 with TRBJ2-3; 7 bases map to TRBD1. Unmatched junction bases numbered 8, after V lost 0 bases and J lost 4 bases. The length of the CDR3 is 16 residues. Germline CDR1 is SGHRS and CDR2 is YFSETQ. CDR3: CASSLDSAGGSDTQYF. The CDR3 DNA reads TGCGCCAGCAGCTTGGATTCGGCAGGGGGTTCAGATACGCAGTATTTT.

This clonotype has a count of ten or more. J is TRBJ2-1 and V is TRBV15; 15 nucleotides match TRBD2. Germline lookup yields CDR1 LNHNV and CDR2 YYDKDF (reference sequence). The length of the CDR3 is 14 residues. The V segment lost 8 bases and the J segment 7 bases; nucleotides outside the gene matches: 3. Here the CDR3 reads CATGGTSGRNEQFF. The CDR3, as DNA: TGTGCCACCGGAGGGACTAGCGGGAGGAATGAGCAGTTCTTC.

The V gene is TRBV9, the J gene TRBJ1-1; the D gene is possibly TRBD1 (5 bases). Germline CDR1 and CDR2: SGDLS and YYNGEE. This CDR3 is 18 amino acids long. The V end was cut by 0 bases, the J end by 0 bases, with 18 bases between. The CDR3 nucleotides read TGTGCCAGCAGCGTAGGCACCCCCCTTCCAGGGCTGAACACTGAAGCTTTCTTT. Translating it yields CASSVGTPLPGLNTEAFF.

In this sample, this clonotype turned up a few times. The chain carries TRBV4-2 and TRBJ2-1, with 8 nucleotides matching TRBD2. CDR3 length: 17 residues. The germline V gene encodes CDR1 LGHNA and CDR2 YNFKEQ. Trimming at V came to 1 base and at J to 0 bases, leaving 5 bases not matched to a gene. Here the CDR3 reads CASSQGGSGDSYNEQFF. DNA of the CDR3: TGTGCCAGCAGCCAAGGGGGTAGCGGGGACTCCTACAATGAGCAGTTCTTC.

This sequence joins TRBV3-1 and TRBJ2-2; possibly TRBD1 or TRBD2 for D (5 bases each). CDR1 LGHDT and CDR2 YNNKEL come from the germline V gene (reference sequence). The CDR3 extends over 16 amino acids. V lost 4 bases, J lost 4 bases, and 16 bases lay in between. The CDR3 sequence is CASSPRTIGATGELFF. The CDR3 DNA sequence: TGTGCCAGCAGCCCGAGAACTATCGGGGCCACCGGGGAGCTGTTTTTT.

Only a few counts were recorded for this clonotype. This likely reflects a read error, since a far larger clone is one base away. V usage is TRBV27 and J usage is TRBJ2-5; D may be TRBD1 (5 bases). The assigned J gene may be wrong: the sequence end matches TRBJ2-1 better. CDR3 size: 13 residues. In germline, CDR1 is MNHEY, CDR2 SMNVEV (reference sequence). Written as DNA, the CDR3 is TGTGCCAGCAGTTTATACCAGGACAATGGGCAGTTCTTC. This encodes CASSLYQDNGQFF.

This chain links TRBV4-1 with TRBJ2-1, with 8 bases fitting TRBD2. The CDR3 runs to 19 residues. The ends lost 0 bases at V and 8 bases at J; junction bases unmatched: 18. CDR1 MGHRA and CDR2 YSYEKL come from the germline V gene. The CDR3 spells CASSQEVWWTSMLDDEQFF. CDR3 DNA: TGCGCCAGCAGCCAAGAGGTCTGGTGGACTAGCATGTTGGATGATGAGCAGTTCTTC.

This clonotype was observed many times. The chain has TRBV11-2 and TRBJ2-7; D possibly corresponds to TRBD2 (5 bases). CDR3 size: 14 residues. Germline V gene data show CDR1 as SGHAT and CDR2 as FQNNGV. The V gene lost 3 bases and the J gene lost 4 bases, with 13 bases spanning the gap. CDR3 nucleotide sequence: TGTGCCAGCAGCTTGCCCGGATGGGAGTACGAGCAGTACTTC. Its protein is CASSLPGWEYEQYF. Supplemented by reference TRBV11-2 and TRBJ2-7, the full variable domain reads EAGVAQSPRYKIIEKRQSVAFWCNPISGHATLYWYQQILGQGPKLLIQFQNNGVVDDSQLPKDRFSAERLKGVDSTLKIQPAKLEDSAVYLCASSLPGWEYEQYFGPGTRLTVT.

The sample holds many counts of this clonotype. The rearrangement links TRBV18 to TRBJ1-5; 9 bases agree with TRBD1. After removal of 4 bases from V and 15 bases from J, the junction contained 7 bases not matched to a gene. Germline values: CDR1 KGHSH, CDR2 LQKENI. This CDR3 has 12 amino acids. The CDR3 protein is CASSHGQGLGHF. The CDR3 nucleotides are TGTGCCAGCTCACACGGACAGGGGTTAGGGCATTTT.

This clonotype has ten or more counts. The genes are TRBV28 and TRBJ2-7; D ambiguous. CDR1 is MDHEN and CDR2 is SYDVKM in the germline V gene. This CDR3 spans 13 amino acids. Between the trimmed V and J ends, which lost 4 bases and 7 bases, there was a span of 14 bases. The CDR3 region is CASSSGKSWEQYF. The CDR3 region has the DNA TGTGCCAGCAGTTCAGGAAAATCCTGGGAGCAGTACTTC.

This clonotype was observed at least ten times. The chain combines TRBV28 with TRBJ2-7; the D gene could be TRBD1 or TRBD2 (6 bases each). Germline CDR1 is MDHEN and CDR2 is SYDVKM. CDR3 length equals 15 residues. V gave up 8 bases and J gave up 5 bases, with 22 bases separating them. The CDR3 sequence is CASRTKGGPMDEQYF. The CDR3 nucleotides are TGTGCCAGCCGGACGAAGGGGGGTCCCATGGACGAGCAGTACTTC.

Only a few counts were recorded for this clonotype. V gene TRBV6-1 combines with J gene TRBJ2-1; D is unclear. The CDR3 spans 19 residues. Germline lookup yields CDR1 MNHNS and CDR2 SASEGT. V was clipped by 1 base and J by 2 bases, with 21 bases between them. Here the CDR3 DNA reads TGTGCCAGCAGTGAAGTCTGGGGAAGCAATTCCCCCACCTACAATGAGCAGTTCTTC. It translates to CASSEVWGSNSPTYNEQFF.

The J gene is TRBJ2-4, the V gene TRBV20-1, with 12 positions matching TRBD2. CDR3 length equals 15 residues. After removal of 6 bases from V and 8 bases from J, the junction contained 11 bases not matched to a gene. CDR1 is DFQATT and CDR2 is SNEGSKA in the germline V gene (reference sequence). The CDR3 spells CSASDRLAGEDIQYF. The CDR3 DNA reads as TGCAGTGCCTCCGACCGACTAGCGGGAGAGGACATTCAGTACTTC.

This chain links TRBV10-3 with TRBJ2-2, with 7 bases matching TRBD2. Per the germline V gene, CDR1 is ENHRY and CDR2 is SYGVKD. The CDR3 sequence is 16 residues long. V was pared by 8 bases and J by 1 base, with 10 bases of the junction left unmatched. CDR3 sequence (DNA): TGTGCCATCCCCGCTGTAGCTAGCGGGAACACCGGGGAGCTGTTTTTT. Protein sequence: CAIPAVASGNTGELFF.

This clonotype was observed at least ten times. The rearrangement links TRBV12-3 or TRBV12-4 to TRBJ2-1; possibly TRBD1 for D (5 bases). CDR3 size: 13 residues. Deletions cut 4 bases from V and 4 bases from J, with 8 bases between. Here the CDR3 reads CASSSRVYNEQFF. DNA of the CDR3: TGTGCCAGCAGTTCCAGGGTTTACAATGAGCAGTTCTTC.

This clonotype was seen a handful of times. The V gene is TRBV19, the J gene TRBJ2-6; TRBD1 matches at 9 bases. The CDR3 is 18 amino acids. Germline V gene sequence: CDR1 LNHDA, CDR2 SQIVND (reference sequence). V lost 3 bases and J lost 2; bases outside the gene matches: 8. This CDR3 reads CASSITGGATTGANVLTF. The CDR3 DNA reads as TGTGCCAGTAGTATTACAGGGGGCGCGACTACTGGGGCCAACGTCCTGACTTTC.

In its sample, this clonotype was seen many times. CDR3 residues: CAWTIGGDQPQHF. The CDR3 DNA follows: TGTGCCTGGACCATAGGAGGGGATCAGCCCCAGCATTTT. This chain connects TRBV30 to TRBJ1-5; possible D gene TRBD1, 5 bases. The CDR3 spans 13 residues. Trimming shortened V by 4 bases and J by 5 bases, and 12 bases separated the two germline ends. Germline V CDR1 and CDR2: GTSNPN, SVGIG (reference sequence).

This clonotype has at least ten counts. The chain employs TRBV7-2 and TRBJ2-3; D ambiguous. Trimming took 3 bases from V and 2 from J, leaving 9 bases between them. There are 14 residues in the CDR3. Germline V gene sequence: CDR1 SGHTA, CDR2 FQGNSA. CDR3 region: CASSLIGYTDTQYF. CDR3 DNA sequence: TGTGCCAGCAGCTTGATAGGGTACACAGATACGCAGTATTTT. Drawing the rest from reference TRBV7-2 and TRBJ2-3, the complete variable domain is GAGVSQSPSNKVTEKGKDVELRCDPISGHTALYWYRQSLGQGLEFLIYFQGNSAPDKSGLPSDRFSAERTGGSVSTLTIQRTQQEDSAVYLCASSLIGYTDTQYFGPGTRLTVL.

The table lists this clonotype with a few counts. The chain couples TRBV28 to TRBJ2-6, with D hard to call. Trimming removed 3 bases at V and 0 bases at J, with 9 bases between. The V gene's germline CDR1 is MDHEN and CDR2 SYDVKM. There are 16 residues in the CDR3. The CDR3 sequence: CASSFDWVSGANVLTF. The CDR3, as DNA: TGTGCCAGCAGTTTCGATTGGGTCTCTGGGGCCAACGTCCTGACTTTC.

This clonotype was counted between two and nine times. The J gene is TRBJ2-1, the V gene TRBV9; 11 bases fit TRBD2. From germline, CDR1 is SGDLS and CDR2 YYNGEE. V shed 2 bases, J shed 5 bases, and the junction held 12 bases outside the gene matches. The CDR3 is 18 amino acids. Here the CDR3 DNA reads TGTGCCAGCAGCGTCCCCGTACTAGCGGGAGACCTCGACAATGAGCAGTTCTTC. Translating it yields CASSVPVLAGDLDNEQFF.

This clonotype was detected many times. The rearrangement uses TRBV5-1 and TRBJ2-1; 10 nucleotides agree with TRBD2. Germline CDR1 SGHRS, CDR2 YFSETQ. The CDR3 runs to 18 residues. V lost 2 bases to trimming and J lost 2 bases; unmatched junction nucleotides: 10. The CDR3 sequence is CASSLTLAGDPTYNEQFF. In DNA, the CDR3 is TGCGCCAGCAGCTTAACCCTAGCGGGAGACCCTACCTACAATGAGCAGTTCTTC.

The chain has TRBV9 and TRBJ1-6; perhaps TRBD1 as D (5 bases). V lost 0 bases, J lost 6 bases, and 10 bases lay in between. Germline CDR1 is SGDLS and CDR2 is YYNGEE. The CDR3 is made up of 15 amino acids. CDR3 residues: CASSVAGPTNSPLHF. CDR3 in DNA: TGTGCCAGCAGCGTAGCGGGACCGACTAATTCACCCCTCCACTTT.

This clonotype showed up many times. DNA of the CDR3: TGCGCCAGCAGCTGGCTAGCGGGGGTCACAGATACGCAGTATTTT. As protein: CASSWLAGVTDTQYF. This chain links TRBV5-1 with TRBJ2-3, with TRBD2 identical over 10 bases. This CDR3 has 15 residues. Germline V gives CDR1 SGHRS, CDR2 YFSETQ. J gave up 2 bases and V 3 bases, and 3 bases lay outside the gene matches.

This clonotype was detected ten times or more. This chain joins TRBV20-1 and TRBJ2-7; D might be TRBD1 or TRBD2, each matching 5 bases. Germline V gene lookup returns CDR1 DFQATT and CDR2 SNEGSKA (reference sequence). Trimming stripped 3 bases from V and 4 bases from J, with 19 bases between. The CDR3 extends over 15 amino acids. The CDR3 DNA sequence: TGCAGTGCTAGGGGAAGGCAGGGACGAAGGTACGAGCAGTACTTC. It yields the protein CSARGRQGRRYEQYF.

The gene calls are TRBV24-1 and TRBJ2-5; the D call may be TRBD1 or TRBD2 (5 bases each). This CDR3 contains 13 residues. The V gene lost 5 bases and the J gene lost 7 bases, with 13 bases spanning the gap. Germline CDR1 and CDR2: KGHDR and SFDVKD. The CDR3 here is CATSAEGIGTQYF. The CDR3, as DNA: TGTGCCACCAGTGCCGAGGGGATCGGGACCCAGTACTTC.

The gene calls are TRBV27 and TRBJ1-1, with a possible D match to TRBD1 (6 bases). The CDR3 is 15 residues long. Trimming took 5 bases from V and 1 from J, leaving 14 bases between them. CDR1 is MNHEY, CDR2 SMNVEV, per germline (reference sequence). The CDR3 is CASSPIDRRNTEAFF. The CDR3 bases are TGTGCCAGCAGTCCGATAGACAGGCGGAACACTGAAGCTTTCTTT.

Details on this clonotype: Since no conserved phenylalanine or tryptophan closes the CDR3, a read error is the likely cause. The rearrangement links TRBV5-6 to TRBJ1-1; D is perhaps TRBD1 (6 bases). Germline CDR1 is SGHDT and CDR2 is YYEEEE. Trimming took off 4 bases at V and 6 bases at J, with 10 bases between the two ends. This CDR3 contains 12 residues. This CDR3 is CASSPGGAEAFL. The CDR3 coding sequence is TGTGCCAGCAGCCCGGGGGGCGCTGAAGCTTTCTTG.